This T cell receptor beta chain appears in the sequencing data of a study of long-term antiretroviral therapy in people with HIV. They ran version v3.0 of the immunoSEQ assay at survey level. This table comes from immunoSEQ multiplex PCR, and its TCRdb copy is limited to in-frame clones, with some not included. Counted here are about 16,000 clones, 75% occurring once; the ten biggest clones make up about 14%. The germline gives CDR1 SGHTA, CDR2 FQGTGA. The V end lost 5 bases, the J end lost 0 bases, and 13 bases lay between the germline ends. The CDR3 has 16 residues. This sequence originates from a woman in her forties or fifties with HIV. The genes are TRBV7-3 and TRBJ2-2; D unresolved. This specimen consisted of unsorted PBMCs, obtained 1.5 years before starting antiretroviral therapy. The CDR3 protein is CASSLLDRANTGELFF. The CDR3 nucleotides read TGTGCCAGCAGCCTATTAGATCGGGCGAACACCGGGGAGCTGTTTTTT.